The 14 T cell receptor beta chains below all came from one sample that was sequenced in a study of shared T cell receptors in the human thymus. Method: immunoSEQ multiplex PCR; TCRdb's copy keeps in-frame clones and lacks some. This sample carries hundreds of thousands of clones, roughly 86% of them seen once, and the ten largest clones take more than 0.009%. The sample was also reused in another study, on human thymus T cells.

The sequencing input was thymocytes. The origin of the receptors is a boy younger than two with a congenital heart defect.

V gene TRBV5-6 combines with J gene TRBJ2-7; 8 nucleotides match TRBD2. Unmatched junction bases numbered 4, after V lost 0 bases and J lost 5 bases. The CDR3 has 14 amino acids. Germline assignment: CDR1 SGHDT and CDR2 YYEEEE. The CDR3 coding sequence is TGTGCCAGCAGCTTGGACGGGAGGGGCGACGAGCAGTACTTC. It yields the protein CASSLDGRGDEQYF.

The V call is TRBV9, the J call TRBJ2-3; weak D call: TRBD2 (6 bases). V was pared by 4 bases and J by 5 bases, with 17 bases between. CDR1 SGDLS and CDR2 YYNGEE come from the germline V gene. This CDR3 is built from 15 residues. The CDR3 coding sequence is TGTGCCAGCAGCCCCCGCCGCGGGGCGGGAGATACGCAGTATTTT. This sequence encodes CASSPRRGAGDTQYF.

With respect to this clone: The junction does not match germline at one end; this may be a read error. The V gene is TRBV2, the J gene TRBJ1-1, with a weak D call TRBD1 (5 bases). The CDR3 loop spans 8 amino acids. The germline CDR1 and CDR2 sequences are SNHLY and FYNNEI. Written as DNA, the CDR3 is TGTGCCAGCACCACAGGTCCCTTT. Residues: CASTTGPF.

The chain links TRBV4-1 to TRBJ2-6, with TRBD1 matching over 8 bases. Germline V gene lookup returns CDR1 MGHRA and CDR2 YSYEKL. CDR3 length equals 20 residues. With 0 bases clipped from V and 4 bases from J, the junction kept 14 bases outside the gene matches. In DNA form, the CDR3 reads TGCGCCAGCAGCCAAGAGATCGGCGGGCAGGGGGCGGTCGGGGCCAACGTCCTGACTTTC. Amino acid sequence: CASSQEIGGQGAVGANVLTF.

The J gene is TRBJ2-3, the V gene TRBV9, with TRBD1 identical over 7 bases. The length of the CDR3 is 14 residues. CDR1 SGDLS and CDR2 YYNGEE come from the germline V gene. With 4 bases clipped from V and 6 bases from J, the junction kept 8 bases outside the gene matches. CDR3 nucleotides: TGTGCCAGCAGCCACCGGGACAGTACCGATACGCAGTATTTT. This sequence encodes CASSHRDSTDTQYF.

The chain has TRBV4-2 and TRBJ1-2, with D possibly being TRBD1 (5 bases). Trimming left V 2 bases short and J 4 bases short, with 14 bases between. The germline V gene encodes CDR1 LGHNA and CDR2 YNFKEQ. The CDR3 spans 15 residues. The DNA of the CDR3 is TGTGCCAGCAGCCAAAGTCCGGGGGTAAGCTATGGCTACACCTTC. This encodes CASSQSPGVSYGYTF.

The rearrangement links TRBV25-1 to TRBJ2-1, with 8 bases fitting TRBD1. V lost 8 bases, J lost 3 bases, and 9 bases stayed unmatched. The CDR3 totals 15 residues. Looked up from germline, CDR1 is MGHDK and CDR2 is SYGVNS. CDR3: CASRSRQGNYNEQFF. The CDR3 DNA reads TGTGCCAGCCGATCGCGACAGGGGAACTACAATGAGCAGTTCTTC.

The chain carries TRBV4-1 and TRBJ2-3, with 7 nucleotides matching TRBD1. The CDR3 runs to 16 residues. The germline CDR1 and CDR2 sequences are MGHRA and YSYEKL. V lost 0 bases and J lost 2; bases outside the gene matches: 5. The CDR3 DNA is TGCGCCAGCAGCCAAGATCGGGACAGCCCCACAGATACGCAGTATTTT. Encoded protein: CASSQDRDSPTDTQYF.

This clone occurred a few times. V gene TRBV18 combines with J gene TRBJ2-7; TRBD2 might be the D (5 bases). Germline-derived CDR1 and CDR2 are KGHSH and LQKENI. The ends were cut back, 8 bases at V and 5 bases at J, with 16 bases in the middle. CDR3 size: 13 residues. The CDR3: CASAPDPEDEQYF. DNA of the CDR3: TGTGCCAGCGCCCCGGACCCGGAGGACGAGCAGTACTTC.

The chain recombines TRBV19 with TRBJ2-7, with 7 bases matching TRBD1. Germline CDR1 reads LNHDA; CDR2 reads SQIVND (reference sequence). The CDR3 extends over 16 amino acids. The ends lost 4 bases at V and 2 bases at J; junction bases unmatched: 11. DNA of the CDR3: TGTGCCAGTAGTAGGGGTCCAGGGACAGACACCTACGAGCAGTACTTC. This codes for CASSRGPGTDTYEQYF.

The genes are TRBV2 and TRBJ2-5; 10 bases are shared with TRBD2. J was trimmed by 4 bases and V by 4 bases; bases with no gene match: 6. Germline V gives CDR1 SNHLY, CDR2 FYNNEI. The CDR3 totals 15 residues. CDR3 protein: CASSVLAGVGETQYF. The CDR3, as DNA: TGTGCCAGCAGTGTCCTAGCGGGAGTAGGAGAGACCCAGTACTTC.

The chain links TRBV2 to TRBJ2-7; 8 positions agree with TRBD1. Germline CDR1 and CDR2: SNHLY and FYNNEI. J lost 0 bases, V lost 6 bases, and 10 bases had no gene match. CDR3 size: 16 residues. CDR3 nucleotide sequence: TGTGCCAGCAGGGATTGGGACAGGCCGCCCTCCTACGAGCAGTACTTC. It translates to CASRDWDRPPSYEQYF. The full variable domain, completed using reference TRBV2 and TRBJ2-7, is EPEVTQTPSHQVTQMGQEVILRCVPISNHLYFYWYRQILGQKVEFLVSFYNNEISEKSEIFDDQFSVERPDGSNFTLKIRSTKLEDSAMYFCASRDWDRPPSYEQYFGPGTRLTVT.

This chain links TRBV5-6 with TRBJ1-5; 7 nucleotides match TRBD1. Trimming cost V 4 bases and J 2 bases; bases outside gene matches: 3. The CDR3 is 14 residues long. The germline CDR1 and CDR2 sequences are SGHDT and YYEEEE. DNA of the CDR3: TGTGCCAGCAGCGTAGGACAGGGCAATCAGCCCCAGCATTTT. Amino acid sequence: CASSVGQGNQPQHF. The whole variable domain, remainder taken from reference TRBV5-6 and TRBJ1-5, is DAGVTQSPTHLIKTRGQQVTLRCSPKSGHDTVSWYQQALGQGPQFIFQYYEEEERQRGNFPDRFSGHQFPNYSSELNVNALLLGDSALYLCASSVGQGNQPQHFGDGTRLSIL.

J is TRBJ1-1 and V is TRBV28, with a weak D call TRBD1 (6 bases). CDR1 is MDHEN and CDR2 is SYDVKM in the germline V gene. Deletions cut 7 bases from V and 0 bases from J, with 15 bases between. The CDR3 loop spans 15 amino acids. CDR3 loop: CASNPRQAMNTEAFF. DNA for the CDR3: TGTGCCAGCAACCCCCGACAGGCCATGAACACTGAAGCTTTCTTT.